This TCR beta chain originates from a study of CD8+CD57+ T cells in acquired aplastic anemia. General study points: Controls did not differ significantly from patients in CD8+ Simpson's diversity.

The CDR3 totals 14 residues. Germline loops: CDR1 SQVTM, CDR2 ANQGSEA. TCR beta VDJ and CDR3 profiles were obtained from a genomic DNA template. TCRdb itself ran the reads through MiXCR, one entry per CDR3 protein. The sample has hundreds of thousands of distinct CDR3 sequences, roughly a third seen once. Those patients picked for sequencing had displayed CD8+CD57+ cell expansion on flow cytometry. Points on this clonotype: Its cognate antigen is unknown. A much larger clone lies one base from this, so it may be a read error.

The chain carries TRBV29-1 and TRBJ2-1, with a possible D match to TRBD1 (5 bases). Sequencing used sorted CD4+, CD8+, or CD8+CD57+ T cells (not recorded which) from PBMCs. This clonotype was sampled from a human donor with aplastic anemia. In nucleotides, the CDR3 is TGCGGCGTTGAAGTTCCAGGGTACTACAATGAGCAGTTCTTC. Residues: CGVEVPGYYNEQFF.